This TCR beta chain is drawn from a study of preoperative IRX-2 immunotherapy in early breast cancer. The ends were cut back, 9 bases at V and 2 bases at J, with 10 bases in the middle. The CDR3 totals 12 residues. Germline CDR1 and CDR2: MDHEN and SYDVKM. Treatment of the sample: preoperative locoregional IRX-2 cytokine immunotherapy. Preoperative locoregional IRX-2 cytokine immunotherapy was tested in the phase Ib source study. Assay used: immunoSEQ multiplex PCR; TCRdb lists only in-frame clones, some missing. The repertoire holds more than 25,000 clones, with over 75% as singletons. The specimen was lymph node tissue, collected after IRX-2 immunotherapy. The sequence was obtained from a human donor with breast cancer. The chain is built from TRBV28 and TRBJ2-5; tentatively, D is TRBD1 (6 bases). CDR3 bases: TGTGCCAGACAGGGTGGGCAAGAGACCCAGTACTTC. Protein: CARQGGQETQYF. Drawing the rest from reference TRBV28 and TRBJ2-5, the complete variable domain is DVKVTQSSRYLVKRTGEKVFLECVQDMDHENMFWYRQDPGLGLRLIYFSYDVKMKEKGDIPEGYSVSREKKERFSLILESASTNQTSMYLCARQGGQETQYFGPGTRLLVL.